The T cell receptor beta chain under discussion was sequenced for a study of shared T cell receptors in the human thymus. Measured with immunoSEQ multiplex PCR; TCRdb has only the in-frame clones, and not every one. Among under 450,000 clones listed, roughly 94% were seen once. This CDR3 has 13 residues. The germline V gene encodes CDR1 MNHNS and CDR2 SASEGT. V trimming: 6 bases; J trimming: 11 bases; junction bases outside the gene matches: 6. The chain uses TRBV6-1 and TRBJ2-6; 8 nucleotides agree with TRBD1. Material for sequencing was thymocytes. This sequence was found in a human donor. This CDR3 is CASSRTGQHVLTF. CDR3 DNA sequence: TGTGCCAGCAGCAGGACAGGGCAGCACGTCCTGACTTTC.